This TCR beta chain was identified in a study of blood T cell repertoires in COVID-19. On the study more broadly: The analysed material was cDNA or gDNA that came from T cells, B-cell-depleted T cells, or PBMCs.

The CDR3 totals 15 residues. Trimming pared 3 bases from V and 4 bases from J, leaving 13 bases between. The germline V gene has CDR1 SGHRS and CDR2 YFSETQ. Per the authors' pipeline: Quantification of nucleated cells was approximated via reference gene primer amplification. TCRdb keeps only in-frame clones here, not all; method: immunoSEQ multiplex PCR. The DNA gave D and trimming, while V, J and clone size come from that table. This sample has approximately 30,000 clones, with 88% found just once. Sequencing input: peripheral blood. The V and J genes are TRBV5-1 and TRBJ2-2; TRBD1 is a possible D gene (8 bases). The receptor was derived from a human donor in a cohort sampled during active COVID-19. In nucleotides, the CDR3 is TGCGCCAGCAGCTCTACAGGGGGGGGCACCGGGGAGCTGTTTTTT. It yields the protein CASSSTGGGTGELFF.